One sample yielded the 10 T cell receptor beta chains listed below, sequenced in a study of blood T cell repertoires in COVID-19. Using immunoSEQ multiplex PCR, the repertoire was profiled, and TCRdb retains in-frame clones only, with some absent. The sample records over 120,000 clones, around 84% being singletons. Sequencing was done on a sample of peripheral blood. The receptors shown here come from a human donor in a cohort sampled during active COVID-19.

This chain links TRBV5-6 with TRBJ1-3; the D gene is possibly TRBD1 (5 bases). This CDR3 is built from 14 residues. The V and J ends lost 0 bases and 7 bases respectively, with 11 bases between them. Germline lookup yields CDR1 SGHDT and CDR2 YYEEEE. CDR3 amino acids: CASSLVTGGNTIYF. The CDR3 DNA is TGTGCCAGCAGCTTGGTTACAGGTGGGAACACCATATATTTT.

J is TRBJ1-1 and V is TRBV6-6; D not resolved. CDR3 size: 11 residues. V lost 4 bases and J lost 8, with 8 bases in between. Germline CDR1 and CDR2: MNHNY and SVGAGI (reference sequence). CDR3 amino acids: CASSLTTEAFF. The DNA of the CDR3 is TGTGCCAGCAGTTTGACAACCGAAGCTTTCTTT.

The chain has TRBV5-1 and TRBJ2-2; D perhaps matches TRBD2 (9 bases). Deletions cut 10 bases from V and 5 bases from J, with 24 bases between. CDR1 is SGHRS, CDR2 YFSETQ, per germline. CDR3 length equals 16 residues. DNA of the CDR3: TGCGCCCGCGCGGGGGGGCAGGGGGCCCGAACCGGGGAGCTGTTTTTT. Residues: CARAGGQGARTGELFF.

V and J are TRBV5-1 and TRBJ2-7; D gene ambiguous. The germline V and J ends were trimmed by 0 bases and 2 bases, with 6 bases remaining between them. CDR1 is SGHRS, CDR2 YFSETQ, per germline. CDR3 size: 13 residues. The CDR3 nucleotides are TGCGCCAGCAGCTTGGACGGTACCTACGAGCAGTACGTC. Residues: CASSLDGTYEQYV.

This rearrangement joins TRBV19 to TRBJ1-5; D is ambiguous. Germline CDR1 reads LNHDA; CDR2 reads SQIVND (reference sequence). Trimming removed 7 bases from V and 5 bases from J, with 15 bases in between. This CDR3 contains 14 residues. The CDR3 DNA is TGTGCCAGTATGGGCCCGATGGGAGATCAGCCCCAGCATTTT. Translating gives CASMGPMGDQPQHF.

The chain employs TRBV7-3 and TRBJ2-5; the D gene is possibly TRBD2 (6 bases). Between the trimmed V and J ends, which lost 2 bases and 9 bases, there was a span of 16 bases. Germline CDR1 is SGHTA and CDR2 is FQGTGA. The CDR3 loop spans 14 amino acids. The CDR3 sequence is CASSLDGGPGAQYF. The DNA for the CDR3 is TGTGCCAGCAGCTTAGACGGCGGCCCGGGAGCCCAGTACTTC. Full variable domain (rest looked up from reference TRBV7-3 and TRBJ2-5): GAGVSQTPSNKVTEKGKYVELRCDPISGHTALYWYRQSLGQGPEFLIYFQGTGAADDSGLPNDRFFAVRPEGSVSTLKIQRTERGDSAVYLCASSLDGGPGAQYFGPGTRLLVL.

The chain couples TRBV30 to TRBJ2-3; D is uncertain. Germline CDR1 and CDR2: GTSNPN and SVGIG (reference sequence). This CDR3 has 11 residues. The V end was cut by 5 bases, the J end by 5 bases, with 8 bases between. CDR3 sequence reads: CAWATGDTQYF. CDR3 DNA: TGTGCCTGGGCGACGGGAGATACGCAGTATTTT.

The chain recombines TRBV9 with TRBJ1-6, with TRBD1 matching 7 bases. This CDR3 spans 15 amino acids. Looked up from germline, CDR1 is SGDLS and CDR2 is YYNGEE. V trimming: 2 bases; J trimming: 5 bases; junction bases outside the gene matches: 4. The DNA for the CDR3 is TGTGCCAGCAGCGTTACGGGACAGCATAATTCACCCCTCCACTTT. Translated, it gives CASSVTGQHNSPLHF.

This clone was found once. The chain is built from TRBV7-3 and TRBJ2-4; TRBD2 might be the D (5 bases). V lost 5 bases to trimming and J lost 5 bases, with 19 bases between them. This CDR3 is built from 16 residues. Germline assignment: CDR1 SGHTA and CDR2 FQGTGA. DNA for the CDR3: TGTGCCAGCAGCGAGATCGAGGTAATCGGGGAAAACATTCAGTACTTC. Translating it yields CASSEIEVIGENIQYF.

The CDR3 region is CASSTQGYVSNQPQHF. The CDR3 DNA is TGTGCCAGCAGCACGCAGGGTTACGTTAGCAATCAGCCCCAGCATTTT. The V and J genes are TRBV28 and TRBJ1-5; tentatively, D is TRBD1 (5 bases). V was shortened by 6 bases and J by 0 bases, with 15 bases between the two germline ends. CDR3 length equals 16 residues. CDR1 is MDHEN and CDR2 is SYDVKM in the germline V gene.